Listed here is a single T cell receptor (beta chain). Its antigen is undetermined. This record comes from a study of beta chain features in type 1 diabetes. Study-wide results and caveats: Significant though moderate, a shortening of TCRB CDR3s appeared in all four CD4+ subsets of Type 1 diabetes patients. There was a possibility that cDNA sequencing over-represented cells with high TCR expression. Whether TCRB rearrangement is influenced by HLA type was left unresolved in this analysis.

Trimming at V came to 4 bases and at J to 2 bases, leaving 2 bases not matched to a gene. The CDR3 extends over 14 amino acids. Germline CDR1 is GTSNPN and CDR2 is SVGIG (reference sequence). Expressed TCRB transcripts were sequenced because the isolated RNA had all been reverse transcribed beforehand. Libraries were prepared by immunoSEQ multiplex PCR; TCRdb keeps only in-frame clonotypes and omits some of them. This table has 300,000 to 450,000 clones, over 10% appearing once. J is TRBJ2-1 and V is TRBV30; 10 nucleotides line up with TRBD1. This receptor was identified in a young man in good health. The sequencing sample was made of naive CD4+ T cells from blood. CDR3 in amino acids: CAWTGQGAYNEQFF. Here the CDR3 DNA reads TGTGCCTGGACCGGACAGGGGGCCTACAATGAGCAGTTCTTC.